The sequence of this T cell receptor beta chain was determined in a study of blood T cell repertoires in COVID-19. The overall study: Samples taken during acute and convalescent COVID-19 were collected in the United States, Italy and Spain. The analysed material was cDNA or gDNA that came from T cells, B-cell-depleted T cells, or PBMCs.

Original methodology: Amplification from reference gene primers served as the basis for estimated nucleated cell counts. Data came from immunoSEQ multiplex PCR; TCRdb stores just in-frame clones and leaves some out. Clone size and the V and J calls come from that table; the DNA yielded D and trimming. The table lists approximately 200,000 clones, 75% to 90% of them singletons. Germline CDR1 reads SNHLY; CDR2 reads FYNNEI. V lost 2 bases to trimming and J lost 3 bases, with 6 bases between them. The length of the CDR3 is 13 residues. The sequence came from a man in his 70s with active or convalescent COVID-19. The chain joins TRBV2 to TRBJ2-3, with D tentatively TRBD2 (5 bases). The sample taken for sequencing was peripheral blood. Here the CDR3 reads CASSESGTDTQYF. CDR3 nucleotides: TGTGCCAGCAGTGAATCGGGGACAGATACGCAGTATTTT. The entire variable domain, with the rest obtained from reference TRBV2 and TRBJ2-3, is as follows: EPEVTQTPSHQVTQMGQEVILRCVPISNHLYFYWYRQILGQKVEFLVSFYNNEISEKSEIFDDQFSVERPDGSNFTLKIRSTKLEDSAMYFCASSESGTDTQYFGPGTRLTVL.